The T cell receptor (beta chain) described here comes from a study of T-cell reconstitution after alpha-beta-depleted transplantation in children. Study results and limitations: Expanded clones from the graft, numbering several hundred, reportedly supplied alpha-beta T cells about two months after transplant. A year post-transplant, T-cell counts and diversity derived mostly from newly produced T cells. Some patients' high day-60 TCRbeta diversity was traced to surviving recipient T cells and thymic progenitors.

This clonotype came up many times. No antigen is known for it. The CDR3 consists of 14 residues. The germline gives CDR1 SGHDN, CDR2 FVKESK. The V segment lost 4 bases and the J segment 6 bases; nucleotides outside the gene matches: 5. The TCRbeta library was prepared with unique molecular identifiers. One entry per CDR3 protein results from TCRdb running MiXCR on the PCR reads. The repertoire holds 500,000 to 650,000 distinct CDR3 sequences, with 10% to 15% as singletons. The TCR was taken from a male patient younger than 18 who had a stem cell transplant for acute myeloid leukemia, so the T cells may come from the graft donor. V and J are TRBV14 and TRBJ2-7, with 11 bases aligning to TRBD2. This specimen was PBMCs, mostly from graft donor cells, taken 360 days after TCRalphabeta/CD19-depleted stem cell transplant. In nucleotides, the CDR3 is TGTGCCAGCAGCCTACTAGCGGGAGCCTCCGAGCAGTACTTC. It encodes CASSLLAGASEQYF.